One sample yielded the 9 T cell receptor beta chains listed below, sequenced in a study of CD8+CD57+ T cells in acquired aplastic anemia. CDR3 and TCR beta VDJ profiling relied on genomic DNA as the template. TCRdb independently ran MiXCR on the reads; one entry per CDR3 protein. The repertoire has approximately 220,000 distinct CDR3 sequences, about half of them found once; the top ten carry approximately 20%. Patients included in sequencing had previously demonstrated CD8+CD57+ cell expansion by flow cytometry. The sample consisted of sorted CD4+, CD8+, or CD8+CD57+ T cells (not recorded which) from PBMCs. These TCRs come from a human donor with aplastic anemia.

This clonotype was counted between two and nine times. The chain combines TRBV18 with TRBJ1-5; D is uncertain. V gave up 3 bases and J gave up 3 bases, with 15 bases separating them. This CDR3 spans 16 amino acids. Germline V lookup: CDR1 KGHSH, CDR2 LQKENI. The CDR3 here is CASSPSSVEVNQPQHF. The CDR3 region has the DNA TGTGCCAGCTCACCGAGCTCGGTGGAGGTCAATCAGCCCCAGCATTTT.

A note on this clonotype: A read error may account for a junction end that differs from germline. This chain connects TRBV7-9 to TRBJ2-3, with D perhaps TRBD1 (6 bases). CDR3 length: 16 amino acids. Germline V gene lookup returns CDR1 SEHNR and CDR2 FQNEAQ (reference sequence). In nucleotides, the CDR3 is TGCGCCAGCAGCCAGATCAGACAGGTCTTCACAGATACGCAGTATTTT. This translates into CASSQIRQVFTDTQYF.

This clonotype showed up many times. The rearrangement joins TRBV20-1 to TRBJ1-3; 7 bases match TRBD1. J lost 4 bases, V lost 3 bases, and 6 bases had no gene match. The CDR3 is 14 residues long. Germline-derived CDR1 and CDR2 are DFQATT and SNEGSKA (reference sequence). The CDR3 loop reads CSARPGGAGNTIYF. Written as DNA, the CDR3 is TGCAGTGCTAGGCCAGGGGGTGCAGGAAACACCATATATTTT.

V gene TRBV2 combines with J gene TRBJ2-2; 11 bases fit TRBD2. With V trimmed by 7 bases and J by 3 bases, 4 bases remained unmatched. The CDR3 is made up of 15 amino acids. Germline V gene data show CDR1 as SNHLY and CDR2 as FYNNEI. The CDR3 sequence: CASNGGLADTGELFF. The CDR3 DNA reads as TGTGCCAGCAATGGGGGACTAGCGGACACCGGGGAGCTGTTTTTT.

In this sample, this clonotype turned up a few times. This may be a read error: a much more frequent sequence differs by one nucleotide. The CDR3 coding sequence is TGTGCCAGCAGACAAAGACAGCCTACCACCGGGTCTAATGAAAAACTGTTTTTT. It encodes CASRQRQPTTGSNEKLFF. V usage is TRBV2 and J usage is TRBJ1-4, with D perhaps matching TRBD1 (5 bases). V lost 6 bases and J 3 bases, leaving 23 bases between the germline ends. The CDR3 extends over 18 amino acids. Germline CDR1 and CDR2: SNHLY and FYNNEI.

This clonotype appeared many times. The chain has TRBV28 and TRBJ2-6; 7 bases agree with TRBD2. The CDR3 is 14 residues long. J lost 3 bases, V lost 11 bases, and 7 bases had no gene match. Germline V gives CDR1 MDHEN, CDR2 SYDVKM. The CDR3, as DNA: TGTGCCGTAAAACGGGGGGTTGGGGCCAACGTCCTGACTTTC. Encoded protein: CAVKRGVGANVLTF.

As concerns this clonotype: A much larger clonotype is one base distant, so this may be a read error. The chain recombines TRBV20-1 with TRBJ1-5, with D unresolved. Germline CDR1 reads DFQATT; CDR2 reads SNEGSKA (reference sequence). Trimming cost V 3 bases and J 2 bases, with 5 bases left between them. This CDR3 is 12 amino acids long. The CDR3 is CSASPGNQPQHF. Written as DNA, the CDR3 is TGCAGTGCTAGTCCAGGCAATCAGCCCCAGCATTTT.

To note about this clonotype: This may be a read error, as it is one base from a much larger clone. The CDR3 loop reads CASSRDTSYYGYTF. The CDR3 DNA reads TGTGCCAGCAGCCGGGACACCTCCTACTATGGCTACACCTTC. This sequence joins TRBV2 and TRBJ1-2; possibly TRBD1 for D (6 bases). Germline V gene lookup returns CDR1 SNHLY and CDR2 FYNNEI. The CDR3 has 14 residues. The ends were cut back, 6 bases at V and 3 bases at J, with 14 bases in the middle.

This chain connects TRBV20-1 to TRBJ1-1; D unresolved. The germline V and J ends were trimmed by 3 bases and 1 base, with 9 bases remaining between them. The CDR3 runs 13 residues. CDR1 and CDR2 (germline): DFQATT, SNEGSKA (reference sequence). The CDR3 DNA reads as TGCAGTGCTAGTGAGCAGACGAACACTGAAGCTTTCTTT. Encoded protein: CSASEQTNTEAFF.